This T cell receptor (beta chain) was profiled in a study of cytotoxic CD8 clonotypes in ibrutinib-treated CLL. Study as a whole: A median around twelve months of treatment, range 6 to 36, preceded the collection of response samples.

CDR3 length: 13 amino acids. Per germline, CDR1 KGHSH and CDR2 LQKENI. V dropped 2 bases and J dropped 6 bases, with 10 bases sitting between them. Method: immunoSEQ multiplex PCR; TCRdb's copy keeps in-frame clones and lacks some. The sample includes about 25,000 clones, about two thirds seen only once; the top ten take 45% to 60%. The starting material was PBMCs, obtained at disease progression, from a patient treated with ibrutinib. The V call is TRBV18, the J call TRBJ1-1; a weak D match, TRBD1 (5 bases). This TCR was recovered from a human donor with chronic lymphocytic leukemia. The CDR3 DNA reads as TGTGCCAGCTCACCAGCCAGGGACGCTGAAGCTTTCTTT. Amino acid sequence: CASSPARDAEAFF.